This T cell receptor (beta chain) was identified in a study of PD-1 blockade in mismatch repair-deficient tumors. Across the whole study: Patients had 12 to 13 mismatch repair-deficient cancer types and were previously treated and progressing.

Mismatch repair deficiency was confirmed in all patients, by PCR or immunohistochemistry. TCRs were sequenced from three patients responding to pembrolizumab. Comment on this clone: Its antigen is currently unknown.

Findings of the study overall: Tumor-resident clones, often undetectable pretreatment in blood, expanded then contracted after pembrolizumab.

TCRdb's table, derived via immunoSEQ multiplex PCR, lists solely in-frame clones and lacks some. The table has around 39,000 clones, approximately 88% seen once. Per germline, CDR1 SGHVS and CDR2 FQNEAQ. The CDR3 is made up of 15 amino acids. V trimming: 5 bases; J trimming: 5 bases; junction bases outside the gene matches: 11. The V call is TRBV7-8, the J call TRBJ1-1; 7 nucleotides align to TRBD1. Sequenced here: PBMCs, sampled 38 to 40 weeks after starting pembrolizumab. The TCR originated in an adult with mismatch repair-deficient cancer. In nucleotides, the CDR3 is TGTGCCAGCAGCCCCGTTGGGGGACAGAGGACTGAAGCTTTCTTT. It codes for CASSPVGGQRTEAFF.